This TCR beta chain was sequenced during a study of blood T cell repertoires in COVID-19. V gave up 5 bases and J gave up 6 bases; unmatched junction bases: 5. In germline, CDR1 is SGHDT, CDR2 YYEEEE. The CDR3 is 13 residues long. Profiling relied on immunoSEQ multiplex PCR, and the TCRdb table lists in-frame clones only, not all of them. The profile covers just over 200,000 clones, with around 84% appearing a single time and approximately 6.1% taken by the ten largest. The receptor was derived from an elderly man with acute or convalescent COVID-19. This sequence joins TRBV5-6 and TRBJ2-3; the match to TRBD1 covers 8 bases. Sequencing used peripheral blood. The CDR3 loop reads CASSRDRGDTQYF. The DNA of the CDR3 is TGTGCCAGCAGTCGTGACAGGGGTGATACGCAGTATTTT.